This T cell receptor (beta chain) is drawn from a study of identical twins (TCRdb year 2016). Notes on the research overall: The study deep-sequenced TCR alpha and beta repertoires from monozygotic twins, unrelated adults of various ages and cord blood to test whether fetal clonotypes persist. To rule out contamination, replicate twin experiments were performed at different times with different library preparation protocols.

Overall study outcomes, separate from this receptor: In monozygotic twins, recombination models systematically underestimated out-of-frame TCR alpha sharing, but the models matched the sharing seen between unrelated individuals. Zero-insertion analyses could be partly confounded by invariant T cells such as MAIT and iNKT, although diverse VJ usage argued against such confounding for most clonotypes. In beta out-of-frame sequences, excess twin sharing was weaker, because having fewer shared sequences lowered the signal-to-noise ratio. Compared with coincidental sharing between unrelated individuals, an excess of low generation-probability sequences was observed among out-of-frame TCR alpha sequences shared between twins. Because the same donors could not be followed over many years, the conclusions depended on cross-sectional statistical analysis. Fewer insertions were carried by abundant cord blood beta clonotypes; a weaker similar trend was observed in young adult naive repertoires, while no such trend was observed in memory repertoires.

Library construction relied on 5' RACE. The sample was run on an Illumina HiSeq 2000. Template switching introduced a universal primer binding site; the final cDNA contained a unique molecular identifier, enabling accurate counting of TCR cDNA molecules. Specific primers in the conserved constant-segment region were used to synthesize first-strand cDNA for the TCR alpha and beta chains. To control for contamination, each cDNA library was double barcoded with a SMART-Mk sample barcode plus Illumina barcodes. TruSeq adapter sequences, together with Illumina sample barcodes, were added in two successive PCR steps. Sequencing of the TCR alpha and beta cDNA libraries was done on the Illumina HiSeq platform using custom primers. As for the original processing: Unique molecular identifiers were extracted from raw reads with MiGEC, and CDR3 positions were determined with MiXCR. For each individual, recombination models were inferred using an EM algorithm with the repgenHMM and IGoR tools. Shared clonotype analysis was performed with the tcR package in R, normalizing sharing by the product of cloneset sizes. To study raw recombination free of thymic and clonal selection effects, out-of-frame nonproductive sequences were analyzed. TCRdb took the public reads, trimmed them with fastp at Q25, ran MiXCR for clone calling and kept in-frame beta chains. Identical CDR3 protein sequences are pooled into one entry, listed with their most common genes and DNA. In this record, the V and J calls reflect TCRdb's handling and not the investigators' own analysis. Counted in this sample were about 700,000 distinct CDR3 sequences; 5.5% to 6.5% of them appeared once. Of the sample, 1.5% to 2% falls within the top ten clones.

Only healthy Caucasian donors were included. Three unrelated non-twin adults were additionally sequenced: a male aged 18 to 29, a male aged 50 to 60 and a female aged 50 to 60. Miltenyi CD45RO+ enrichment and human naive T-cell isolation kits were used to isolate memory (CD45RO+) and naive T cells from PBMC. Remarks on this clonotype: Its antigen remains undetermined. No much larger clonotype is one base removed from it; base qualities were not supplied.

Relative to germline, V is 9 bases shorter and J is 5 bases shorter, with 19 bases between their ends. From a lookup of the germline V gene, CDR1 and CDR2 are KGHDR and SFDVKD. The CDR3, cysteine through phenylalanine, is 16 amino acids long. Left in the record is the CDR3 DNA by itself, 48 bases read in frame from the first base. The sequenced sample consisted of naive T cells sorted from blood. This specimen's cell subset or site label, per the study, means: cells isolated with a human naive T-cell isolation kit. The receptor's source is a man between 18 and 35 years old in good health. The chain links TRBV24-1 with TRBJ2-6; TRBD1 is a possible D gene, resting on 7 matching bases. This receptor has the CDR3 CATEGTPGGRANVLTF. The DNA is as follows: TGTGCCACCGAAGGAACTCCAGGGGGGCGGGCCAACGTCCTGACTTTC.